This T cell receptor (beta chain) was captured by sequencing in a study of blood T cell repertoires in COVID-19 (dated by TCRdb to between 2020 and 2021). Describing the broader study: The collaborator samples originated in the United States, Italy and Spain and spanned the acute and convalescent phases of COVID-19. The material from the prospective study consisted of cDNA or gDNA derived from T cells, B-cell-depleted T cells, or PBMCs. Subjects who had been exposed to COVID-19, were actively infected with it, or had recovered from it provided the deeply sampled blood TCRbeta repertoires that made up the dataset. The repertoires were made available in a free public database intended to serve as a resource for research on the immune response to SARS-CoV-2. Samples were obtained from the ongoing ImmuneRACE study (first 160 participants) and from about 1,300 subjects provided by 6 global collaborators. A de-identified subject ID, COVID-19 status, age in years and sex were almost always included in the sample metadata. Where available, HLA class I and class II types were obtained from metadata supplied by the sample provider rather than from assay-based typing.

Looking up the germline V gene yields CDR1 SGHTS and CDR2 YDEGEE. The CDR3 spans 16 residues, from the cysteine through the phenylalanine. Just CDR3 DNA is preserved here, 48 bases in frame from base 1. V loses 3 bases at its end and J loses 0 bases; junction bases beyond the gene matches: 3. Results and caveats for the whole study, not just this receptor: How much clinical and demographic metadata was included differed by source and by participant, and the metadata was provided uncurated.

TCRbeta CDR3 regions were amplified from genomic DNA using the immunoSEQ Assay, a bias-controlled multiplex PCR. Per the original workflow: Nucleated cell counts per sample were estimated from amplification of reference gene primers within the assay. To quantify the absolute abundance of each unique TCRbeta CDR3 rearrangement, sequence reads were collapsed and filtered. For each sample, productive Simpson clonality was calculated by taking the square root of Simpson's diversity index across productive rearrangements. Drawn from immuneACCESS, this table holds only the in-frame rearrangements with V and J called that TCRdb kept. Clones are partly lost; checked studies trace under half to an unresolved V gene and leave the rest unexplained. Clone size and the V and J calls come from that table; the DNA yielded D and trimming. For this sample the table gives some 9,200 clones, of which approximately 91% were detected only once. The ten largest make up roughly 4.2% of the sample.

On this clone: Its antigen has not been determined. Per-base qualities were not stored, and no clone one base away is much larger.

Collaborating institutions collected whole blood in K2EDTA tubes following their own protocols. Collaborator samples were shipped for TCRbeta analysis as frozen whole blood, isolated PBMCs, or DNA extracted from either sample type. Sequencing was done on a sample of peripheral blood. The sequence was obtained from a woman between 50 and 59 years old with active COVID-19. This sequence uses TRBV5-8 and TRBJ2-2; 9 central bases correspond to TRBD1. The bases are TGTGCCAGCAGCTGGGACAGGGTCTCGAACACCGGGGAGCTGTTTTTT. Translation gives CASSWDRVSNTGELFF.